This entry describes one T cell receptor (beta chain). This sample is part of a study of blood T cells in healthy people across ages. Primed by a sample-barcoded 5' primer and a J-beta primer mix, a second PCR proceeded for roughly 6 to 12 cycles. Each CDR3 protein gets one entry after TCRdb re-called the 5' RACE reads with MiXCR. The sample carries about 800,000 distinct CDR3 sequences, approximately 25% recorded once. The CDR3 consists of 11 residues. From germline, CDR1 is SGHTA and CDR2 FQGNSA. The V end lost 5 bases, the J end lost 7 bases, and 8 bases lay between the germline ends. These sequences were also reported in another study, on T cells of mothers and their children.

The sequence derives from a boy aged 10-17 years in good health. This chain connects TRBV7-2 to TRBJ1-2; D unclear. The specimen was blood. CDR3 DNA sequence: TGTGCCAGCAGCCCCGCCCGTGGCTACACCTTC. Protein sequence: CASSPARGYTF.